The rows below give T cell receptor beta chains drawn from one sample of a study of blood T cells in healthy people across ages. From the 5' RACE reads, TCRdb called clonotypes with MiXCR, one entry per CDR3 protein. The sample has 700,000 or so distinct CDR3 sequences; about 20% are singletons. Sequencing was carried out using blood. The receptors derive from a man aged 65 to 79 in good health. Each CDR3 is given with its conserved first and last residue. A D gene is named only where the DNA matches it firmly. Not every row has a clone size; where given, it reads once, few, many or a size class.

j_call	d_call	v_call	clone_size	cdr3_aa	cdr3_nt
TRBJ2-2	NA	TRBV3-1	few	CASSPRPGGWTGELFF	TGTGCCAGCAGCCCGAGGCCAGGGGGGTGGACCGGGGAGCTGTTTTTT
TRBJ2-1	NA	TRBV27	once	CASSIDATTYNEQFF	TGTGCCAGCAGCATAGATGCGACAACCTACAATGAGCAGTTCTTC
TRBJ2-7	NA	TRBV21-1	NA	CASTVQGGYEQYF	TGTGCCAGCACTGTACAGGGGGGGTACGAGCAGTACTTC
TRBJ1-1	NA	TRBV9	few	CASSPLDTEAFF	TGTGCCAGCAGCCCCTTAGACACTGAAGCTTTCTTT
TRBJ1-4	NA	TRBV5-1	NA	CASSRQFSVNEKLFF	TGCGCCAGCAGCCGACAGTTCTCCGTTAATGAAAAACTGTTTTTT
TRBJ2-3	NA	TRBV7-6	NA	CASSLARQDAQYF	TGTGCCAGCAGCTTAGCCCGCCAGGATGCGCAGTATTTT
TRBJ2-7	NA	TRBV5-5	NA	CASSPTMGYKPYEQYF	TGTGCCAGCAGCCCCACCATGGGGTACAAACCCTACGAGCAGTACTTC
TRBJ1-6	NA	TRBV4-1	few	CASSQEDKYTSTLHF	TGCGCCAGCAGCCAAGAAGATAAGTACACGTCGACCCTCCACTTT
TRBJ2-2	NA	TRBV5-1	NA	CASSLDRAYTGELFF	TGCGCCAGCAGCTTGGACAGGGCGTACACCGGGGAGCTGTTTTTT
TRBJ2-5	NA	TRBV11-2	few	CASSLDLWRETQYF	TGTGCCAGCAGCTTAGATCTGTGGAGGGAGACCCAGTACTTC
TRBJ2-5	NA	TRBV3-1	few	CASSQNPGPETQCF	TGTGCCAGCAGCCAAAACCCAGGCCCAGAGACCCAGTGCTTC
TRBJ2-5	NA	TRBV7-8	NA	CASSLEVTEETQYF	TGTGCCAGCAGCTTAGAAGTGACAGAAGAGACCCAGTACTTC
TRBJ2-2	NA	TRBV5-1	few	CASSLVLANTGELFF	TGCGCCAGCAGCTTGGTGTTAGCGAACACCGGGGAGCTGTTTTTT
TRBJ2-7	TRBD2	TRBV6-5	NA	CASSYSKTSGTTYEQYF	TGTGCCAGCAGTTACTCAAAAACTAGCGGGACTACCTACGAGCAGTACTTC
TRBJ2-4	NA	TRBV12-3/TRBV12-4	few	CASSRPRQLKNIQYF	TGTGCCAGCAGTCGCCCGAGACAGCTAAAAAACATTCAGTACTTC
TRBJ1-3	TRBD1	TRBV7-6	NA	CASSFAGGSGNTIYF	TGTGCCAGCAGCTTTGCAGGGGGCTCTGGAAACACCATATATTTT
TRBJ1-4	TRBD1	TRBV7-6	NA	CASSREGVGGTNEKLFF	TGTGCCAGCAGCCGTGAGGGAGTAGGGGGCACTAATGAAAAACTGTTTTTT
TRBJ2-3	NA	TRBV28	NA	CASSHPGDAQYF	TGTGCCAGCAGTCACCCGGGAGATGCGCAGTATTTT
TRBJ2-5	NA	TRBV10-3	NA	CAISESKVGSETQYF	TGTGCCATCAGTGAGTCGAAGGTGGGATCCGAGACCCAGTACTTC
TRBJ2-1	NA	TRBV3-1	NA	CASSPRQTSYNEQFF	TGTGCCAGCAGCCCCCGACAGACATCCTACAATGAGCAGTTCTTC
TRBJ2-1	NA	TRBV29-1	NA	CSVGRENEQFF	TGCAGCGTTGGGAGGGAGAATGAGCAGTTCTTC
TRBJ2-1	NA	TRBV11-1	NA	CAGSFHARNEQFF	TGTGCCGGCAGCTTTCACGCGCGCAATGAGCAGTTCTTC
TRBJ1-4	TRBD1	TRBV14	many	CASSLTGGREKLFF	TGTGCCAGCAGCCTGACAGGGGGCAGGGAAAAACTGTTTTTT
TRBJ1-2	NA	TRBV18	NA	CASSRRTEDNGYTF	TGTGCCAGCTCCCGACGGACAGAAGATAATGGCTACACCTTC